These 10 T cell receptor beta chains came from one sample sequenced in a study of blood T cell repertoires in COVID-19. Libraries were prepared by immunoSEQ multiplex PCR; TCRdb keeps only in-frame clonotypes and omits some of them. Altogether approximately 190,000 clones are present, 84% being singletons, with the ten largest covering less than 20%. The specimen was peripheral blood. These TCRs come from a human donor in a cohort sampled during active COVID-19.

The chain has TRBV7-2 and TRBJ2-5, with TRBD1 matching 9 bases. J lost 3 bases, V lost 4 bases, and 15 bases had no gene match. Germline CDR1 SGHTA, CDR2 FQGNSA. The CDR3 has 18 residues. CDR3 DNA: TGTGCCAGCAGCTCAGGACAGGGGTTAAGAAGATTTAAAGAGACCCAGTACTTC. Encoded protein: CASSSGQGLRRFKETQYF. Based on the CDR3 plus reference TRBV7-2 and TRBJ2-5, the full variable domain is GAGVSQSPSNKVTEKGKDVELRCDPISGHTALYWYRQSLGQGLEFLIYFQGNSAPDKSGLPSDRFSAERTGGSVSTLTIQRTQQEDSAVYLCASSSGQGLRRFKETQYFGPGTRLLVL.

The chain carries TRBV30 and TRBJ1-1; D is ambiguous. This CDR3 comprises 13 residues. Germline CDR1 GTSNPN, CDR2 SVGIG (reference sequence). Trimming left V 3 bases short and J 8 bases short, with 16 bases between. CDR3: CAWRFGEAGEAFF. The DNA for the CDR3 is TGTGCCTGGAGGTTCGGGGAAGCGGGAGAAGCTTTCTTT.

V and J are TRBV5-8 and TRBJ2-6, with D possibly TRBD1 on 6 matching bases. The CDR3 covers 16 residues. Trimming left V 4 bases short and J 3 bases short, with 14 bases between. Germline CDR1 reads SGHTS; CDR2 reads YDEGEE. The CDR3 loop is CASSEQGRGGANVLTF. Written as DNA, the CDR3 is TGTGCCAGCAGCGAACAGGGTAGAGGTGGGGCCAACGTCCTGACTTTC.

The V and J genes are TRBV7-9 and TRBJ1-2, with 9 bases fitting TRBD1. The V segment lost 1 base and the J segment 6 bases; nucleotides outside the gene matches: 3. The CDR3 covers 14 residues. Germline values: CDR1 SEHNR, CDR2 FQNEAQ (reference sequence). CDR3 nucleotide sequence: TGTGCCAGCAGCTTAGAGACAGGGGGGGATGGCTACACCTTC. It codes for CASSLETGGDGYTF.

This clone has a handful of counts. The V and J genes are TRBV5-6 and TRBJ1-6; D ambiguous. The V gene lost 1 base and the J gene lost 3 bases, with 11 bases spanning the gap. Per the germline V gene, CDR1 is SGHDT and CDR2 is YYEEEE. The CDR3 totals 16 residues. The CDR3, as DNA: TGTGCCAGCAGCTTGATCGATGCAGACTATAATTCACCCCTCCACTTT. Its translation is CASSLIDADYNSPLHF.

The V and J genes are TRBV28 and TRBJ1-2; a possible D gene is TRBD1 (6 bases). Germline V gene lookup returns CDR1 MDHEN and CDR2 SYDVKM. The CDR3 extends over 16 amino acids. V was trimmed by 3 bases and J by 4 bases, leaving 18 bases between them. The CDR3 sequence is CASSFGAGAATYGYTF. The CDR3 DNA reads TGTGCCAGCAGTTTTGGGGCGGGGGCGGCAACCTATGGCTACACCTTC.

The CDR3 DNA sequence: TGCGCCAGCAGCTTAGCCCTGCCCGCCTACAATGAGCAGTTCTTC. This codes for CASSLALPAYNEQFF. The rearrangement joins TRBV5-1 to TRBJ2-1; D ambiguous. The CDR3 has 15 amino acids. CDR1 SGHRS and CDR2 YFSETQ come from the germline V gene. Trimming took 2 bases from V and 2 from J, leaving 11 bases between them. The whole variable domain, remainder taken from reference TRBV5-1 and TRBJ2-1, is KAGVTQTPRYLIKTRGQQVTLSCSPISGHRSVSWYQQTPGQGLQFLFEYFSETQRNKGNFPGRFSGRQFSNSRSEMNVSTLELGDSALYLCASSLALPAYNEQFFGPGTRLTVL.

The gene calls are TRBV6-2 or TRBV6-3 and TRBJ1-2, with 8 bases that match TRBD1. This CDR3 spans 18 amino acids. J gave up 0 bases and V 4 bases, and 13 bases lay outside the gene matches. Germline values: CDR1 MNHEY, CDR2 SVGEGT. The CDR3 coding sequence is TGTGCCAGCAGTTCGTACACGTTTCGGACAGGGACTAACTATGGCTACACCTTC. This gives the protein CASSSYTFRTGTNYGYTF.

The rearrangement uses TRBV28 and TRBJ1-6; TRBD1 agrees at 7 bases. CDR3 length: 15 amino acids. Unmatched junction bases numbered 10, after V lost 5 bases and J lost 9 bases. Germline CDR1 reads MDHEN; CDR2 reads SYDVKM. CDR3 protein: CASSPLRQGSSPLHF. The DNA for the CDR3 is TGTGCCAGCAGTCCCCTACGACAGGGTAGTTCACCCCTCCACTTT.

The chain recombines TRBV3-1 (or the pseudogene TRBV3-2) with TRBJ1-1; D unclear. The V end lost 4 bases, the J end lost 0 bases, and 6 bases lay between the germline ends. Germline CDR1 and CDR2: LGHDT and YNNKEL (reference sequence). The CDR3 extends over 13 amino acids. CDR3 amino acids: CASSPQMNTEAFF. CDR3 sequence (DNA): TGTGCCAGCAGCCCCCAGATGAACACTGAAGCTTTCTTT.